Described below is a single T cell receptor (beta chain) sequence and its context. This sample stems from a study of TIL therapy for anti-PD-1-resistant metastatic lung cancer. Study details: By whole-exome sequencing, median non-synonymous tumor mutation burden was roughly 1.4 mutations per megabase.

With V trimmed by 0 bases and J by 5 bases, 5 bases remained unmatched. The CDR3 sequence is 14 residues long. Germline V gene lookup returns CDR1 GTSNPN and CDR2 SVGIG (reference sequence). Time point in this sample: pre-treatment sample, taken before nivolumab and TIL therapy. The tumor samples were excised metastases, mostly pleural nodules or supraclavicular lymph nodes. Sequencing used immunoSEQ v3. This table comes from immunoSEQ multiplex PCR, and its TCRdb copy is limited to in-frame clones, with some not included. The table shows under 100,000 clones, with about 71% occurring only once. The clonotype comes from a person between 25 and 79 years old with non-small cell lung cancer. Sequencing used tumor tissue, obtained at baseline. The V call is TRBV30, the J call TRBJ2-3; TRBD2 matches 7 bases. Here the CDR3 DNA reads TGTGCCTGGAGTGTTGGGGGGGGGAAAGATACGCAGTATTTT. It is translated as CAWSVGGGKDTQYF.